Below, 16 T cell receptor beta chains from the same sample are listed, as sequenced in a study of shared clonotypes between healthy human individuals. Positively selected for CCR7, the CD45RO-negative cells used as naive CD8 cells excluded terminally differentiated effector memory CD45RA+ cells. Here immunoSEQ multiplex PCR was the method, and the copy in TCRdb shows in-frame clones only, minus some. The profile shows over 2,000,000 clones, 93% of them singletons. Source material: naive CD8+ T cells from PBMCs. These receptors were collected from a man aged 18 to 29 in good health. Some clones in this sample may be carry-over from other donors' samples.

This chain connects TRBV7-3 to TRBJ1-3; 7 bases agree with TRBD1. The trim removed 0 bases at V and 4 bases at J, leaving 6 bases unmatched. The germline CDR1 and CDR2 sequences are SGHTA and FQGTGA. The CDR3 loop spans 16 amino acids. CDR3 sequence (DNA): TGTGCCAGCAGCTTAACGGGGACAGAAAGGGGAAACACCATATATTTT. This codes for CASSLTGTERGNTIYF.

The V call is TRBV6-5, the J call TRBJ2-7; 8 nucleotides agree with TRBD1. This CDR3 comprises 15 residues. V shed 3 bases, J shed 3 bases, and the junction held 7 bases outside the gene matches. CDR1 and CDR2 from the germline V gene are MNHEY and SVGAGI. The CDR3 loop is CASSYQGARDYEQYF. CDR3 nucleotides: TGTGCCAGCAGTTATCAGGGGGCCCGGGACTACGAGCAGTACTTC.

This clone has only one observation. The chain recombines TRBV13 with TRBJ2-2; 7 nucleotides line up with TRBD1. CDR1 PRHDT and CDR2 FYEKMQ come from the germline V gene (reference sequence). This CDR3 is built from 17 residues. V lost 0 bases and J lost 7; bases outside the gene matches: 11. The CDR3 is CASSLGSPDRPFGELFF. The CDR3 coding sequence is TGTGCCAGCAGCTTAGGGTCCCCGGACAGGCCCTTCGGGGAGCTGTTTTTT.

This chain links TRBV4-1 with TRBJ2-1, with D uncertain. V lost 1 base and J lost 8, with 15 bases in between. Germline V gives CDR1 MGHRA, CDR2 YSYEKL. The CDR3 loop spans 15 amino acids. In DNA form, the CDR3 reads TGCGCCAGCAGCCAAGTAGTGGCCTCGGTCTATGAGCAGTTCTTC. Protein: CASSQVVASVYEQFF.

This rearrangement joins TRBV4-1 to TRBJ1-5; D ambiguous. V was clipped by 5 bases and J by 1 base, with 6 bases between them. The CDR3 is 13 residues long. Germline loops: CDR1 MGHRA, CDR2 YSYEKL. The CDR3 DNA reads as TGCGCCAGCAGCTTGAAGAGCAATCAGCCCCAGCATTTT. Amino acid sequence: CASSLKSNQPQHF.

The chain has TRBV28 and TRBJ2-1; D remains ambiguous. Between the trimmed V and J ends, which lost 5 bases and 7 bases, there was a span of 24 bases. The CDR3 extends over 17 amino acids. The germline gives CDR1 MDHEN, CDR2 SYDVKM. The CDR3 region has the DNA TGTGCCAGCAGTAGCCCCCCCGACACCTTCTCGTGGAATGAGCAGTTCTTC. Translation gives CASSSPPDTFSWNEQFF.

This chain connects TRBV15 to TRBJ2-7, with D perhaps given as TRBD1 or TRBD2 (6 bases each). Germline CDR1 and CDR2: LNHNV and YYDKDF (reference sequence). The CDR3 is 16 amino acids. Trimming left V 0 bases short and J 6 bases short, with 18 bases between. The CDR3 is CATSRDPIRGLTEQYF. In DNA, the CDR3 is TGTGCCACCAGCAGAGATCCAATCAGGGGACTTACCGAGCAGTACTTC.

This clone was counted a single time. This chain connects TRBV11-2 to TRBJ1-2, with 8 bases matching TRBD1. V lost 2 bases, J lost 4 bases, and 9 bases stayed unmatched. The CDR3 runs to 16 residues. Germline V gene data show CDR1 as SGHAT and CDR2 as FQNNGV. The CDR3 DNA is TGTGCCAGCAGCTTATTTTCCTCGGACAGGGTCTATGGCTACACCTTC. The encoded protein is CASSLFSSDRVYGYTF. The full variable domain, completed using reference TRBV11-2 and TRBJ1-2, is EAGVAQSPRYKIIEKRQSVAFWCNPISGHATLYWYQQILGQGPKLLIQFQNNGVVDDSQLPKDRFSAERLKGVDSTLKIQPAKLEDSAVYLCASSLFSSDRVYGYTFGSGTRLTVV.

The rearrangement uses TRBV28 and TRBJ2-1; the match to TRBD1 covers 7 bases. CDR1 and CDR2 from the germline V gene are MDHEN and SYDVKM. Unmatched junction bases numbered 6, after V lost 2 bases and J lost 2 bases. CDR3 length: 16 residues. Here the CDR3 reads CASSLPYRGPYNEQFF. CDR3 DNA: TGTGCCAGCAGTTTACCCTACAGGGGCCCCTACAATGAGCAGTTCTTC.

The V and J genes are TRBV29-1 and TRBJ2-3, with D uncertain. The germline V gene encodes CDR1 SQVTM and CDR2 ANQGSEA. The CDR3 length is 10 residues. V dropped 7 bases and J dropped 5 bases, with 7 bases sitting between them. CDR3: CSALGDTQYF. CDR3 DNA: TGCAGCGCACTCGGAGATACGCAGTATTTT.

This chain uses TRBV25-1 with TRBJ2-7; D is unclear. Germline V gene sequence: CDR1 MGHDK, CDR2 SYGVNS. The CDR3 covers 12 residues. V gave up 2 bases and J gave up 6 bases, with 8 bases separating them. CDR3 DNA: TGTGCCAGCAGTGAACAAATCGGCGAGCAGTACTTC. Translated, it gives CASSEQIGEQYF.

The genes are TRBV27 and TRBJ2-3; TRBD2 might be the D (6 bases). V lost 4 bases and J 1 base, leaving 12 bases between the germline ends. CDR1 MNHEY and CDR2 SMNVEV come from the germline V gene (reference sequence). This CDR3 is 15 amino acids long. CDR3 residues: CASSSVWGGTDTQYF. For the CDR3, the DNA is TGTGCCAGCAGTTCGGTTTGGGGGGGCACAGATACGCAGTATTTT.

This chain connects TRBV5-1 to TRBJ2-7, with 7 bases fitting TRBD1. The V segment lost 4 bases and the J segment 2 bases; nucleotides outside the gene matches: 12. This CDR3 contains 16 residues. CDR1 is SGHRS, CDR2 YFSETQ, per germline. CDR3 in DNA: TGCGCCAGCAGCCTTCTATCGAGGACAGGACCCTACGAGCAGTACTTC. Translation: CASSLLSRTGPYEQYF.

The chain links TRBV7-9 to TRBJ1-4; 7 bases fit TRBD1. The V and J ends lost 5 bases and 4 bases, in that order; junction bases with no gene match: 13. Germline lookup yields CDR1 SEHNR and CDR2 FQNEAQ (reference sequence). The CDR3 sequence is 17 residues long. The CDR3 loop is CASSPRSQGEINEKLFF. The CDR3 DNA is TGTGCCAGCAGCCCCCGGAGCCAGGGGGAAATTAATGAAAAACTGTTTTTT.

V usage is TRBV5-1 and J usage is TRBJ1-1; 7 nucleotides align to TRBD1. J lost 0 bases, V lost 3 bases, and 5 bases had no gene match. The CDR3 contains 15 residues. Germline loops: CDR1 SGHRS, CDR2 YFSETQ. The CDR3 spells CASSSWTGMNTEAFF. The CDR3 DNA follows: TGCGCCAGCAGCTCCTGGACAGGAATGAACACTGAAGCTTTCTTT.

The CDR3 DNA follows: TGTGCCAGCAGTTATTCCCCTGGAAACACCATATATTTT. It is translated as CASSYSPGNTIYF. V and J are TRBV28 and TRBJ1-3; D ambiguous. V lost 4 bases, J lost 2 bases, and 6 bases lay in between. Germline-derived CDR1 and CDR2 are MDHEN and SYDVKM. The CDR3 covers 13 residues.